The 30 T cell receptor beta chains given below trace back to one sample, sequenced in a study of response to subunit inactivated influenza vaccine. Each CDR3 protein is one row after TCRdb ran MiXCR on the RT-PCR reads. The repertoire has roughly 500,000 distinct CDR3 sequences, approximately 15% of them found once; the top ten carry 3%. The specimen comprised CD4+ T cells sorted from PBMCs, sampled roughly 24 months after vaccination. These TCRs come from a man aged 45 to 70 who received an inactivated influenza vaccine.

The rearrangement joins TRBV20-1 to TRBJ2-1; 12 bases line up with TRBD2. The germline gives CDR1 DFQATT, CDR2 SNEGSKA (reference sequence). This CDR3 spans 21 amino acids. The trim removed 1 base at V and 0 bases at J, leaving 16 bases unmatched. CDR3 residues: CSARGHRLAGGLRSSYNEQFF. The DNA for the CDR3 is TGCAGTGCTAGAGGCCATCGGCTAGCGGGGGGGTTAAGGAGCTCCTACAATGAGCAGTTCTTC.

The J gene is TRBJ1-2, the V gene TRBV27, with no clear D. Germline assignment: CDR1 MNHEY and CDR2 SMNVEV (reference sequence). The CDR3 is made up of 14 amino acids. Trimming pared 6 bases from V and 3 bases from J, leaving 14 bases between. CDR3 sequence: CASSPLGKDYGYTF. Written as DNA, the CDR3 is TGTGCCAGCAGCCCCCTCGGGAAGGACTATGGCTACACCTTC.

The J gene is TRBJ1-1, the V gene TRBV7-2; D is unresolved. This CDR3 is 13 amino acids long. Trimming pared 1 base from V and 11 bases from J, leaving 14 bases between. Germline lookup yields CDR1 SGHTA and CDR2 FQGNSA. CDR3 nucleotide sequence: TGTGCCAGCAGCTTAGATTCGGGCTCGGGGGCTTTCTTT. Its protein is CASSLDSGSGAFF.

This clonotype was seen a few times. CDR3 sequence reads: CASSFPDRGRVYTF. CDR3 nucleotides: TGTGCCAGCAGCTTCCCGGACAGGGGGCGTGTCTACACCTTC. The V call is TRBV7-2, the J call TRBJ1-2; 11 bases map to TRBD1. Per the germline V gene, CDR1 is SGHTA and CDR2 is FQGNSA. The CDR3 has 14 residues. V lost 3 bases, J lost 10 bases, and 7 bases stayed unmatched.

This clonotype was found many times. An end of the junction does not agree with germline; a read error may underlie this. The CDR3, as DNA: TGTGCCAGCAGCTTAGATACAGGGGGCTTATACGAGCAGTACTTC. It specifies CASSLDTGGLYEQYF. The chain employs TRBV5-1 and TRBJ2-7, with 9 bases fitting TRBD1. The germline gives CDR1 SGHRS, CDR2 YFSETQ. This CDR3 is 15 amino acids long.

This clonotype was seen a few times. The V and J genes are TRBV5-1 and TRBJ2-3, with 7 bases fitting TRBD2. J lost 6 bases, V lost 4 bases, and 8 bases had no gene match. This CDR3 has 14 residues. Germline V gene lookup returns CDR1 SGHRS and CDR2 YFSETQ. CDR3 sequence (DNA): TGCGCCAGCAGCATGGGACTAAATCCCGATACGCAGTATTTT. It yields the protein CASSMGLNPDTQYF.

This clonotype has ten or more counts. The junction departs from germline at one end; a sequencing error may be responsible. In DNA, the CDR3 is TGTGCCAGCAGGACTAGCGGAGCGAACAGCGGAAGTAATAGCTTC. The encoded protein is CASRTSGANSGSNSF. J is TRBJ2-1 and V is TRBV3-1, with 9 bases lining up with TRBD2. In germline, CDR1 is LGHDT, CDR2 YNNKEL (reference sequence). This CDR3 spans 15 amino acids.

The chain couples TRBV11-2 to TRBJ1-1, with D maybe TRBD1 (6 bases). This CDR3 has 14 residues. V was cut by 3 bases and J by 1 base, with 9 bases left in between. Germline CDR1 and CDR2: SGHAT and FQNNGV. CDR3 amino acids: CASSLVRGNTEAFF. CDR3 bases: TGTGCCAGCAGCTTGGTCAGGGGGAACACTGAAGCTTTCTTT.

This clonotype was seen only a few times. This chain connects TRBV21-1 to TRBJ2-6; the table's D gene call, TRBD1, was not cross checked with the DNA. TRBV21-1 is classified as a pseudogene. The CDR3 contains 13 residues. The CDR3 DNA is TGTGCCATTCAGGGGCCAGGGGCCAACGTCCTGACTTTC. It codes for CAIQGPGANVLTF.

J is TRBJ1-4 and V is TRBV27; TRBD1 aligns across 8 bases. The CDR3 extends over 15 amino acids. CDR1 MNHEY and CDR2 SMNVEV come from the germline V gene (reference sequence). V trimming: 5 bases; J trimming: 8 bases; junction bases outside the gene matches: 10. The CDR3 is CASSMDRAPWEKLFF. The CDR3 nucleotides read TGTGCCAGCAGTATGGACAGGGCCCCCTGGGAAAAACTGTTTTTT.

CDR3 in DNA: TGTGCCAGCAGCAACCTCGGGACTAGCGGGGCCGGGGATACGCAGTATTTT. It translates to CASSNLGTSGAGDTQYF. This rearrangement joins TRBV7-6 to TRBJ2-3; 13 bases align to TRBD2. The CDR3 spans 17 residues. Germline V gives CDR1 SGHVS, CDR2 FNYEAQ. Trimming removed 5 bases from V and 6 bases from J; junction bases left unmatched: 11.

The rearrangement links TRBV7-8 to TRBJ2-7, with 8 bases lining up with TRBD1. Germline values: CDR1 SGHVS, CDR2 FQNEAQ. The ends lost 4 bases at V and 5 bases at J; junction bases unmatched: 7. This CDR3 comprises 14 residues. The CDR3 here is CASSYPDRAHEQYF. DNA for the CDR3: TGTGCCAGCAGCTACCCGGACAGGGCCCACGAGCAGTACTTC.

The chain joins TRBV10-2 to TRBJ2-1; 11 nucleotides line up with TRBD1. CDR3 length: 16 residues. Germline trimming cut 6 bases from V and 2 bases from J; bases unmatched to any gene: 6. Germline assignment: CDR1 WSHSY and CDR2 SAAADI. The CDR3 spells CASSRGQGAPYNEQFF. CDR3 nucleotide sequence: TGCGCCAGCAGCAGAGGACAGGGGGCCCCCTACAATGAGCAGTTCTTC.

The table lists this clonotype with a few counts. The gene calls are TRBV28 and TRBJ2-2, with a possible D match to TRBD2 (6 bases). V dropped 7 bases and J dropped 7 bases, with 25 bases sitting between them. The CDR3 runs to 17 residues. The germline CDR1 and CDR2 sequences are MDHEN and SYDVKM. CDR3 coding DNA: TGTGCCAGCACTACCGGGGGACTGGGGGTCCTGGGCGGGGAGCTGTTTTTT. This sequence encodes CASTTGGLGVLGGELFF.

This clonotype has a handful of counts. V is TRBV29-1 and J is TRBJ2-1, with 7 bases aligning to TRBD1. J was trimmed by 0 bases and V by 3 bases; bases with no gene match: 5. The CDR3 is 15 amino acids. CDR1 and CDR2 (germline): SQVTM, ANQGSEA. The DNA for the CDR3 is TGCAGCGTTGACGGGACAGACAGCTCCTACAATGAGCAGTTCTTC. It yields the protein CSVDGTDSSYNEQFF.

This chain links TRBV4-1 with TRBJ2-4; D remains unclear. In germline, CDR1 is MGHRA, CDR2 YSYEKL. Trimming left V 1 base short and J 0 bases short, with 10 bases between. CDR3 length equals 16 residues. The CDR3: CASSQVGNLAKNIQYF. As DNA, the CDR3 is TGCGCCAGCAGCCAAGTGGGAAACCTAGCCAAAAACATTCAGTACTTC.

This sequence joins TRBV10-1 and TRBJ2-3; tentatively, D is TRBD1 or TRBD2 (6 bases each). Germline V gene sequence: CDR1 WNHNN, CDR2 SYGVQD (reference sequence). The CDR3 is made up of 15 amino acids. The V end was cut by 3 bases, the J end by 3 bases, with 13 bases between. The CDR3 nucleotides read TGCGCCAGCAGTGATGGAGGGACAAGAACAGATACGCAGTATTTT. Translated: CASSDGGTRTDTQYF.

This clonotype was seen more than once but under ten times. V and J are TRBV28 and TRBJ2-1; possibly TRBD1 or TRBD2 for D (5 bases each). This CDR3 has 15 residues. Germline V gene lookup returns CDR1 MDHEN and CDR2 SYDVKM. The V gene lost 5 bases and the J gene lost 10 bases, with 21 bases spanning the gap. CDR3 protein: CASSRSGTVRGEQFF. DNA for the CDR3: TGTGCCAGCAGTCGATCCGGGACGGTGCGAGGGGAGCAGTTCTTC.

The gene calls are TRBV4-3 and TRBJ1-2; tentative D call: TRBD1 (5 bases). V was clipped by 4 bases and J by 4 bases, with 19 bases between them. Germline V CDR1 and CDR2: LGHNA, YSLEER. The CDR3 contains 16 residues. The CDR3 coding sequence is TGCGCCAGCAGCCTTAACCCCAGCGTGGGGCCCTATGGCTACACCTTC. Encoded protein: CASSLNPSVGPYGYTF.

This clonotype was counted a few times. V usage is TRBV5-4 and J usage is TRBJ2-4; 7 bases are a match to TRBD1. Trimming cost V 1 base and J 4 bases; bases outside gene matches: 5. The CDR3 is 15 residues long. Germline-derived CDR1 and CDR2 are SGHNT and YYREEE (reference sequence). In DNA form, the CDR3 reads TGTGCCAGCAGCTTGAGTCGACAGGGTAAAAACATTCAGTACTTC. Amino acid sequence: CASSLSRQGKNIQYF. Supplemented by reference TRBV5-4 and TRBJ2-4, the full variable domain reads ETGVTQSPTHLIKTRGQQVTLRCSSQSGHNTVSWYQQALGQGPQFIFQYYREEENGRGNFPPRFSGLQFPNYSSELNVNALELDDSALYLCASSLSRQGKNIQYFGAGTRLSVL.

A remark on this clonotype: One junction end does not reproduce the germline sequence, and a read error may be involved. This chain uses TRBV9 with TRBJ2-4; D may be TRBD1 (6 bases). CDR1 SGDLS and CDR2 YYNGEE come from the germline V gene. The CDR3 consists of 15 residues. Here the CDR3 reads CASSVEQGAKYIQYF. The CDR3 bases are TGTGCCAGCAGCGTAGAACAGGGAGCCAAATACATTCAGTACTTC.

Only a few counts were recorded for this clonotype. The chain uses TRBV6-1 and TRBJ2-3; D is possibly TRBD1 or TRBD2 (5 bases each). Trimming pared 3 bases from V and 1 base from J, leaving 8 bases between. Germline CDR1 is MNHNS and CDR2 is SASEGT. The CDR3 sequence is 14 residues long. CDR3 nucleotide sequence: TGTGCCAGCAGTGACCCGGGACGCACAGATACGCAGTATTTT. This translates into CASSDPGRTDTQYF.

This clonotype turned up a few times. The V call is TRBV5-6, the J call TRBJ2-3, with TRBD2 identical over 8 bases. Germline CDR1 SGHDT, CDR2 YYEEEE. Losses at the gene ends were 4 bases for V and 4 bases for J; bases not matched to a gene: 8. This CDR3 comprises 15 residues. The CDR3 protein is CASSKRGTRADTQYF. CDR3 sequence (DNA): TGTGCCAGCAGCAAGCGGGGGACTAGGGCAGATACGCAGTATTTT.

This clonotype showed up just a few times. The rearrangement links TRBV12-3 or TRBV12-4 to TRBJ1-1; the D gene is possibly TRBD1 (5 bases). CDR3 length: 15 residues. Between the trimmed V and J ends, which lost 3 bases and 6 bases, there was a span of 17 bases. The CDR3 spells CASSFGASGRAEAFF. DNA of the CDR3: TGTGCCAGCAGTTTCGGGGCGTCAGGACGAGCTGAAGCTTTCTTT.

The chain couples TRBV5-8 to TRBJ2-2, with unresolved D. V lost 2 bases, J lost 4 bases, and 9 bases lay in between. Germline loops: CDR1 SGHTS, CDR2 YDEGEE. The CDR3 sequence is 14 residues long. In DNA, the CDR3 is TGTGCCAGCAGCTTAATTTTGGGCACCGGGGAGCTGTTTTTT. Translating gives CASSLILGTGELFF.

This clonotype has just a few counts. The chain combines TRBV7-3 with TRBJ2-1; D gene ambiguous. Deletions cut 4 bases from V and 0 bases from J, with 13 bases between. Germline V lookup: CDR1 SGHTA, CDR2 FQGTGA. CDR3 size: 16 residues. Written as DNA, the CDR3 is TGTGCCAGCAGCTACGGCCTGGGTCACTCCTACAATGAGCAGTTCTTC. It codes for CASSYGLGHSYNEQFF. Supplemented by reference TRBV7-3 and TRBJ2-1, the full variable domain reads GAGVSQTPSNKVTEKGKYVELRCDPISGHTALYWYRQSLGQGPEFLIYFQGTGAADDSGLPNDRFFAVRPEGSVSTLKIQRTERGDSAVYLCASSYGLGHSYNEQFFGPGTRLTVL.

This clonotype occurred a few times. The V gene is TRBV24-1, the J gene TRBJ2-3, with 13 positions matching TRBD2. The junction had 2 bases not matched to a gene; V was cut back by 3 bases and J by 3 bases. CDR1 and CDR2 from the germline V gene are KGHDR and SFDVKD. This CDR3 comprises 16 residues. The CDR3 DNA follows: TGTGCCACCAGTGATGGGACTAGCGGGACGACAGATACGCAGTATTTT. This gives the protein CATSDGTSGTTDTQYF.

The CDR3 region is CASNQGQGGTYEQYF. CDR3 bases: TGTGCCAGCAACCAAGGACAGGGGGGTACCTACGAGCAGTACTTC. V and J are TRBV28 and TRBJ2-7; 10 bases match TRBD1. J was trimmed by 2 bases and V by 7 bases; bases with no gene match: 8. This CDR3 contains 15 residues. Germline assignment: CDR1 MDHEN and CDR2 SYDVKM.

This clonotype was detected once. The rearrangement links TRBV29-1 to TRBJ1-2; 9 bases line up with TRBD1. V lost 4 bases and J lost 7; bases outside the gene matches: 19. The V gene's germline CDR1 is SQVTM and CDR2 ANQGSEA. The CDR3 has 17 residues. As DNA, the CDR3 is TGCAGCGTTGCCCACCGGGACAGGGTCTGGAGCTACTCTGGCTACACCTTC. Protein: CSVAHRDRVWSYSGYTF.

This rearrangement joins TRBV13 to TRBJ2-7, with D maybe TRBD1 (5 bases). CDR1 is PRHDT and CDR2 is FYEKMQ in the germline V gene (reference sequence). Trimming stripped 4 bases from V and 8 bases from J, with 12 bases between. This CDR3 contains 12 residues. The CDR3: CASSSPQGQQYF. The CDR3, as DNA: TGTGCCAGCAGCTCACCGCAGGGCCAGCAGTACTTC.